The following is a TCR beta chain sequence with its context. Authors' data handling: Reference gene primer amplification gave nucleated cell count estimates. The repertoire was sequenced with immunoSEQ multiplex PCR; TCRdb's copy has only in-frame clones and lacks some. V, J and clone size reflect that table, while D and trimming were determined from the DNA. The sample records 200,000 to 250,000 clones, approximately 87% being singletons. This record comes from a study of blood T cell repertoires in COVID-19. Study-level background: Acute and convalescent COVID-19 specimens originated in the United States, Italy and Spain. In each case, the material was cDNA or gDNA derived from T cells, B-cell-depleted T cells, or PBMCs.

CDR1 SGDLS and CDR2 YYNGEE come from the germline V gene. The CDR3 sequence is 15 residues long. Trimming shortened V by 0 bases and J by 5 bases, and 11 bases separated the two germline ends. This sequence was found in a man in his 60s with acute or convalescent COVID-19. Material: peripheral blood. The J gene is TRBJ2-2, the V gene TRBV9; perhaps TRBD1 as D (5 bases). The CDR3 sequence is CASSVGQLGTGELFF. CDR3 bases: TGTGCCAGCAGCGTAGGACAGTTGGGGACCGGGGAGCTGTTTTTT.